The source of this T cell receptor (beta chain) is a study of blood T cell repertoires in COVID-19. As for the study in general: COVID-19 samples, acute and convalescent, were from the United States, Italy and Spain. From T cells, B-cell-depleted T cells, or PBMCs came the material, which was cDNA or gDNA.

CDR1 and CDR2 (germline): ENHRY, SYGVKD. Trimming cost V 10 bases and J 4 bases; bases outside gene matches: 11. This CDR3 has 15 amino acids. Per the study methods: Researchers report that nucleated cell counts were estimated from reference gene primer amplification. TCRdb keeps only in-frame clones here, not all; method: immunoSEQ multiplex PCR. That table is the source of V, J and clone size, and D and trimming were worked out from the DNA. The top ten clones hold around 1.5% of a sample with some 200,000 clones, approximately 82% of them seen once. Sequenced sample: peripheral blood. The V gene is TRBV10-3, the J gene TRBJ1-3; TRBD1 aligns across 9 bases. The TCR originated in a middle-aged woman who had recovered from COVID-19. For the CDR3, the DNA is TGTGCCACCTCCTTACAGGGGGCCCCCGGAAACACCATATATTTT. It translates to CATSLQGAPGNTIYF.